This T cell receptor (beta chain) was sequenced in a study of blood T cells in healthy people across ages. The study, taken as a whole, reports: Unknown donor CMV status possibly confounded expanded clonotype changes. Leaving the PBMCs unsorted stopped any conclusive comparison of naive versus antigen-experienced cells.

Then a second PCR, running about 6 to 12 cycles, was carried out with a sample-barcoded 5' primer and a J-beta primer mix. From each sample, at least 2.5 million paired-end reads containing CDR3 were obtained. TCRdb redid the calling of the 5' RACE reads with MiXCR, one entry per CDR3 protein. The sample shows 1.8 million or so distinct CDR3 sequences, 30% to 40% of them seen only once. Extraction of total RNA produced a minimum of 5.5 micrograms from each sample. As concerns this clonotype: The antigen is unknown.

Germline CDR1 LGHDT, CDR2 YNNKEL (reference sequence). Trimming removed 4 bases from V and 5 bases from J, with 14 bases in between. The length of the CDR3 is 14 residues. The receptor comes from a human donor in good health. The gene calls are TRBV3-1 and TRBJ1-2, with a possible D match to TRBD1 (6 bases). The sequencing input was blood. The CDR3 loop reads CASSRGAESYGYTF. The CDR3 DNA follows: TGTGCCAGCAGCCGGGGGGCAGAGAGTTATGGCTACACCTTC.